The rows below give T cell receptor beta chains drawn from one sample of a study of T cell responses to AZD1222 COVID-19 vaccine. Sequencing used immunoSEQ multiplex PCR; TCRdb keeps in-frame clones, though not all of them. The repertoire holds 90,000 to 120,000 clones, with 91% as singletons. This sample comprised peripheral blood, obtained on day 0 of AZD1222 vaccination. The receptors stem from an adult in good health. CDR3s include the opening cysteine and the closing phenylalanine or tryptophan. The order of the fields is V gene, clone size, J gene, D gene, CDR3 DNA, CDR3 protein. The D gene is left open where the match is weak. Size is stated for part of the rows, as once, few or many counts, or as a class when the clone is expanded.

>TRBV11-3|NA|TRBJ1-3|NA
TGTGCCAGCAGCGTACAGGGTACTGGAAACACCATATATTTT
CASSVQGTGNTIYF
>TRBV9|NA|TRBJ2-1|TRBD1
TGTGCCAGCAGCGTAGAAGGCAGGGGGCGTGGGAATGAGCAGTTCTTC
CASSVEGRGRGNEQFF
>TRBV13|NA|TRBJ1-2|NA
TGTGCCAGCAGCTTAGAGAGGGGCAGGCTTAATGGCTACACCTTC
CASSLERGRLNGYTF
>TRBV10-1|NA|TRBJ2-7|TRBD1
TGCGCCAGCAGTGAAGGGACAGGGGTCTCCTACGAGCAGTACTTC
CASSEGTGVSYEQYF
>TRBV9|few|TRBJ2-1|NA
TGTGCCAGCAGCCCCAGGGAGGATGAGCAGTTCTTC
CASSPREDEQFF
>TRBV12-5|NA|TRBJ2-3|NA
TGTGCTAGTGGTTTGGATGTAGAAGATACGCAGTATTTT
CASGLDVEDTQYF
>TRBV12-3/TRBV12-4|NA|TRBJ2-7|NA
TGTGCCAGCAGATCCGACAGACCCGAGCAGTACTTC
CASRSDRPEQYF
>TRBV12-3/TRBV12-4|NA|TRBJ2-7|NA
TGTGCCAGCAGTTCGACTGCCTACGAGCAGTACTTC
CASSSTAYEQYF
>TRBV4-1|NA|TRBJ1-1|NA
TGCGCCAGCAGCCAGGCTAAGTTATACACTGAAGCTTTCTTT
CASSQAKLYTEAFF
>TRBV7-3|NA|TRBJ2-1|NA
TGTGCCAGCAGCTCAGCTGTCAACTCCTACAATGAGCAGTTCTTC
CASSSAVNSYNEQFF
>TRBV6-5|NA|TRBJ2-7|TRBD1
TGTGCCAGCAGTCTGGACAGGTCCTACGAGCAGTACTTC
CASSLDRSYEQYF
>TRBV5-1|NA|TRBJ1-5|NA
TGCGCCAGCAGCTTAGGTGGCTTCTCTGCGGGCAATCAGCCCCAGCATTTT
CASSLGGFSAGNQPQHF
>TRBV6-1|NA|TRBJ1-3|NA
TGTGCCAGCAGTGAAGTTGGGGATTACTCTGGAAACACCATATATTTT
CASSEVGDYSGNTIYF
>TRBV7-8|once|TRBJ2-7|NA
TGTGCCAGCAGCCACGGGTCACAGGGGGGGTACGAGCAGTACTTC
CASSHGSQGGYEQYF
>TRBV12-3/TRBV12-4|NA|TRBJ1-2|NA
TGTGCCAGCAGTATCAGTGATACCTATGGCTACACCTTC
CASSISDTYGYTF
>TRBV4-1|NA|TRBJ2-3|NA
TGCGCCAGCAGCCAATCGGGCACAGATACGCAGTATTTT
CASSQSGTDTQYF
>TRBV18|few|TRBJ1-6|NA
TGTGCCAGCTCACCAGTCCGGGGAGAGGGGTCACCCCTCCACTTT
CASSPVRGEGSPLHF
>TRBV5-1|NA|TRBJ2-1|TRBD2
TGCGCCAGCAGCTTGGTTCCGGGACTAGCAGGAGATGAGCAGTTCTTC
CASSLVPGLAGDEQFF
>TRBV28|NA|TRBJ1-5|NA
TGTGCCAGCAGTTTGACCGACCAGCCCCAGCATTTT
CASSLTDQPQHF
>TRBV3-1/TRBV3-2|NA|TRBJ1-1|NA
TGTGCCAGCATCACTCCCCTACAGAACACTGAAGCTTTCTTT
CASITPLQNTEAFF